These 30 T cell receptor beta chains were all obtained from the same sample, sequenced in a study of cytomegalovirus exposure and HLA in healthy donors. The PCR was carried out with 60 Vbeta primers and 13 Jbeta primers. Assay: immunoSEQ multiplex PCR; the TCRdb copy retains only in-frame clones and omits some. The sample yields roughly 180,000 clones, more than 75% seen once. The sample consisted of PBMCs. The receptors stem from a woman aged 30 to 39 in good health and CMV-seropositive.

The V gene is TRBV28, the J gene TRBJ2-1, with D unclear. The germline V and J ends were trimmed by 8 bases and 8 bases, with 19 bases remaining between them. Germline V gives CDR1 MDHEN, CDR2 SYDVKM. The length of the CDR3 is 14 residues. The DNA of the CDR3 is TGTGCCAGCCCCCCTGGGCGCAATGCCGATGAGCAGTTCTTC. This translates into CASPPGRNADEQFF.

The gene calls are TRBV15 and TRBJ2-2; 7 bases are a match to TRBD1. This CDR3 spans 16 amino acids. With 0 bases clipped from V and 6 bases from J, the junction kept 7 bases outside the gene matches. Looked up from germline, CDR1 is LNHNV and CDR2 is YYDKDF (reference sequence). As DNA, the CDR3 is TGTGCCACCAGCAGAGACCAGGGGGTTAACGCCGGGGAGCTGTTTTTT. It specifies CATSRDQGVNAGELFF.

The V gene is TRBV7-6, the J gene TRBJ2-3; 14 nucleotides match TRBD2. The germline CDR1 and CDR2 sequences are SGHVS and FNYEAQ. Trimming took 5 bases from V and 5 from J; bases not matched to a gene: 6. This CDR3 has 16 amino acids. The CDR3 is CASSQGLAGGGDTQYF. The CDR3 DNA reads TGTGCCAGCAGCCAAGGACTAGCGGGGGGCGGAGATACGCAGTATTTT. The full variable domain, in which reference TRBV7-6 and TRBJ2-3 provide the parts outside the CDR3, is GAGVSQSPRYKVTKRGQDVALRCDPISGHVSLYWYRQALGQGPEFLTYFNYEAQQDKSGLPNDRFSAERPEGSISTLTIQRTEQRDSAMYRCASSQGLAGGGDTQYFGPGTRLTVL.

V gene TRBV7-9 combines with J gene TRBJ1-1; D gene uncertain. Between the trimmed V and J ends, which lost 5 bases and 7 bases, there was a span of 23 bases. The CDR3 contains 16 residues. Germline CDR1 reads SEHNR; CDR2 reads FQNEAQ (reference sequence). CDR3: CASSEEWVGARGEAFF. In nucleotides, the CDR3 is TGTGCCAGCAGCGAAGAGTGGGTAGGCGCACGAGGTGAAGCTTTCTTT.

The chain combines TRBV28 with TRBJ1-6; possibly TRBD1 for D (5 bases). There are 14 residues in the CDR3. The V gene lost 6 bases and the J gene lost 9 bases, with 15 bases spanning the gap. CDR1 and CDR2 (germline): MDHEN, SYDVKM. CDR3 in amino acids: CASRPLVGGSPLHF. CDR3 nucleotide sequence: TGTGCCAGCAGACCTCTAGTCGGGGGTTCACCCCTCCACTTT.

This sequence joins TRBV11-3 and TRBJ2-2, with 7 nucleotides matching TRBD2. Germline CDR1 is SGHNT and CDR2 is YENEEA. V trimming: 3 bases; J trimming: 1 base; junction bases outside the gene matches: 2. The CDR3 is made up of 15 amino acids. For the CDR3, the DNA is TGTGCCAGCAGCTTGGGGGGGGTGAACACCGGGGAGCTGTTTTTT. Residues: CASSLGGVNTGELFF.

The rearrangement uses TRBV11-2 and TRBJ1-4; D is undetermined. The V gene lost 1 base and the J gene lost 13 bases, with 10 bases spanning the gap. The length of the CDR3 is 12 residues. CDR1 is SGHAT and CDR2 is FQNNGV in the germline V gene. The CDR3 coding sequence is TGTGCCAGCAGCTTAGTAAGGGAGGGACTGTTTTTT. Its protein is CASSLVREGLFF.

The genes are TRBV7-2 and TRBJ2-7; 9 positions match TRBD2. Germline values: CDR1 SGHTA, CDR2 FQGNSA. The CDR3 consists of 14 residues. V gave up 4 bases and J gave up 7 bases; unmatched junction bases: 8. CDR3 in amino acids: CASSSGLAAGEQYF. In DNA, the CDR3 is TGTGCCAGCAGCTCGGGACTAGCAGCGGGGGAGCAGTACTTC.

Points on this clone: Other DNA sequences of this sample code for an identical CDR3. The genes are TRBV19 and TRBJ1-2; tentatively, D is TRBD1 (5 bases). The germline V gene has CDR1 LNHDA and CDR2 SQIVND (reference sequence). Trimming took off 6 bases at V and 2 bases at J, with 10 bases between the two ends. The CDR3 runs to 13 residues. CDR3 sequence: CASSRDSNYGYTF. The CDR3 DNA follows: TGTGCCAGTAGCAGGGACTCGAACTATGGCTACACCTTC.

This clone was found once. A read error may account for a junction end that differs from germline. This chain connects TRBV7-9 to TRBJ2-2, with 7 bases aligning to TRBD1. The CDR3 consists of 16 residues. Germline lookup yields CDR1 SEHNR and CDR2 FQNEAQ (reference sequence). The CDR3 nucleotides read TGTGCCACCTTAAGACCAGGGGGAGCGAACACCGGGGAGCTGCTTTTT. Translated, it gives CATLRPGGANTGELLF.

This chain links TRBV2 with TRBJ2-2; 16 positions agree with TRBD2. The CDR3 has 18 amino acids. With V trimmed by 4 bases and J by 5 bases, 7 bases remained unmatched. Germline CDR1 SNHLY, CDR2 FYNNEI. CDR3 residues: CASSVGTSGGAGTGELFF. DNA for the CDR3: TGTGCCAGCAGTGTCGGGACTAGCGGGGGGGCCGGGACCGGGGAGCTGTTTTTT.

The rearrangement uses TRBV6-1 and TRBJ2-3, with 8 bases fitting TRBD2. V trimming: 0 bases; J trimming: 3 bases; junction bases outside the gene matches: 8. The CDR3 sequence is 17 residues long. Germline-derived CDR1 and CDR2 are MNHNS and SASEGT. The CDR3 bases are TGTGCCAGCAGTGAAGCCCGGGGGGGCCGTGGGACAGATACGCAGTATTTT. Protein: CASSEARGGRGTDTQYF.

The rearrangement joins TRBV14 to TRBJ1-4; D ambiguous. The CDR3 spans 12 residues. V lost 4 bases to trimming and J lost 7 bases, with 7 bases between them. Germline V lookup: CDR1 SGHDN, CDR2 FVKESK. CDR3 coding DNA: TGTGCCAGCAGCCTAGGAGGTGAAAAACTGTTTTTT. Its translation is CASSLGGEKLFF.

Regarding this clone: The same CDR3 is also encoded by other DNA sequences in this sample. V is TRBV7-2 and J is TRBJ2-1, with 7 bases that match TRBD1. The length of the CDR3 is 13 residues. Looked up from germline, CDR1 is SGHTA and CDR2 is FQGNSA. V lost 5 bases, J lost 6 bases, and 4 bases stayed unmatched. DNA for the CDR3: TGTGCCAGCAGCCTCAGACAGGGCAATGAGCAGTTCTTC. It yields the protein CASSLRQGNEQFF.

The chain has TRBV7-2 and TRBJ1-2; maybe TRBD1 (5 bases). Germline-derived CDR1 and CDR2 are SGHTA and FQGNSA. The germline V and J ends were trimmed by 2 bases and 8 bases, with 27 bases remaining between them. The CDR3 is 18 residues long. The CDR3 region is CASSLIGAYITRGGGYTF. The DNA for the CDR3 is TGTGCCAGCAGCTTAATTGGGGCCTACATTACGAGGGGAGGCGGCTACACCTTC.

This chain uses TRBV4-3 with TRBJ2-1; 8 nucleotides agree with TRBD2. The CDR3 length is 16 residues. Germline V gene sequence: CDR1 LGHNA, CDR2 YSLEER. The V and J ends lost 1 base and 4 bases, in that order; junction bases with no gene match: 6. Here the CDR3 reads CASSQGGGLVYNEQFF. The CDR3 coding sequence is TGCGCCAGCAGCCAAGGGGGGGGACTAGTGTACAATGAGCAGTTCTTC.

The V call is TRBV11-3, the J call TRBJ1-2; possible D gene TRBD1, 5 bases. This CDR3 spans 13 amino acids. Trimming shortened V by 5 bases and J by 4 bases, and 11 bases separated the two germline ends. Germline loops: CDR1 SGHNT, CDR2 YENEEA. CDR3: CASSPRGPYGYTF. CDR3 coding DNA: TGTGCCAGCAGCCCGCGGGGCCCCTATGGCTACACCTTC.

This chain joins TRBV5-8 and TRBJ2-1, with TRBD2 matching over 11 bases. The CDR3 extends over 14 amino acids. Trimming took 0 bases from V and 7 from J; bases not matched to a gene: 0. Germline CDR1 and CDR2: SGHTS and YDEGEE. CDR3 protein: CASSLGLAGNEQFF. The CDR3 region has the DNA TGTGCCAGCAGCTTGGGACTAGCGGGGAATGAGCAGTTCTTC. Filled out from reference TRBV5-8 and TRBJ2-1, the complete variable domain reads EAGVTQSPTHLIKTRGQQATLRCSPISGHTSVYWYQQALGLGLQFLLWYDEGEERNRGNFPPRFSGRQFPNYSSELNVNALELEDSALYLCASSLGLAGNEQFFGPGTRLTVL.

This clone was counted a single time. V and J are TRBV13 and TRBJ2-2; 8 nucleotides agree with TRBD2. Germline assignment: CDR1 PRHDT and CDR2 FYEKMQ (reference sequence). The CDR3 is made up of 16 amino acids. The trim removed 5 bases at V and 4 bases at J, leaving 9 bases unmatched. DNA for the CDR3: TGTGCCAGCAGCCGCCGGGCGGGGGGACCCACCGGGGAGCTGTTTTTT. Translating it yields CASSRRAGGPTGELFF. The full variable domain, with the rest looked up from reference TRBV13 and TRBJ2-2, is AAGVIQSPRHLIKEKRETATLKCYPIPRHDTVYWYQQGPGQDPQFLISFYEKMQSDKGSIPDRFSAQQFSDYHSELNMSSLELGDSALYFCASSRRAGGPTGELFFGEGSRLTVL.

The chain is built from TRBV25-1 and TRBJ2-3, with 9 bases matching TRBD1. J lost 6 bases, V lost 6 bases, and 10 bases had no gene match. Germline V CDR1 and CDR2: MGHDK, SYGVNS. CDR3 length: 15 amino acids. CDR3 residues: CASSRDRALQDTQYF. The DNA for the CDR3 is TGTGCCAGCAGCAGGGACAGGGCCCTCCAGGATACGCAGTATTTT.

The chain carries TRBV15 and TRBJ2-7; TRBD2 might be the D (5 bases). The CDR3 loop spans 14 amino acids. Germline V gene lookup returns CDR1 LNHNV and CDR2 YYDKDF (reference sequence). V shed 3 bases and J shed 4 bases, with 13 bases lying between them. CDR3 protein: CATSRFGEGYEQYF. CDR3 in DNA: TGTGCCACCAGCAGGTTCGGAGAGGGATACGAGCAGTACTTC.

The rearrangement links TRBV5-1 to TRBJ2-3; possibly TRBD1 for D (5 bases). CDR1 and CDR2 (germline): SGHRS, YFSETQ. The CDR3 is 15 amino acids. Trimming took off 1 base at V and 0 bases at J, with 9 bases between the two ends. The CDR3 here is CASSLQDKSTDTQYF. CDR3 sequence (DNA): TGCGCCAGCAGCTTGCAGGACAAGAGCACAGATACGCAGTATTTT.

Only a few counts were recorded for this clone. The chain couples TRBV7-6 to TRBJ1-6, with 8 bases aligning to TRBD1. The germline gives CDR1 SGHVS, CDR2 FNYEAQ. This CDR3 has 14 amino acids. V dropped 4 bases and J dropped 8; count of bases not matched to a gene: 4. Written as DNA, the CDR3 is TGTGCCAGCAGCTCGACAGGGGTTGATTCACCCCTCCACTTT. It translates to CASSSTGVDSPLHF.

The rearrangement joins TRBV10-3 to TRBJ1-1; 9 nucleotides match TRBD1. Germline trimming cut 3 bases from V and 10 bases from J; bases unmatched to any gene: 12. The CDR3 extends over 15 amino acids. From germline, CDR1 is ENHRY and CDR2 SYGVKD. The CDR3 region is CAISEFRTGEMLAFF. The CDR3 DNA sequence: TGTGCCATCAGTGAATTCAGGACAGGGGAAATGCTAGCTTTCTTT.

There are a few counts of this clone. The chain recombines TRBV11-3 with TRBJ1-4; D is possibly TRBD1 (5 bases). Trimming took 5 bases from V and 3 from J, leaving 13 bases between them. This CDR3 spans 15 amino acids. Germline-derived CDR1 and CDR2 are SGHNT and YENEEA. The CDR3 coding sequence is TGTGCCAGCAGCCAAACGACAGAGGCTAATGAAAAACTGTTTTTT. This codes for CASSQTTEANEKLFF.

V gene TRBV27 combines with J gene TRBJ2-3; D is possibly TRBD2 (5 bases). The length of the CDR3 is 14 residues. Trimming left V 4 bases short and J 6 bases short, with 14 bases between. Germline-derived CDR1 and CDR2 are MNHEY and SMNVEV (reference sequence). The CDR3 region has the DNA TGTGCCAGCAGTTCCATAGCGTCGGACGATACGCAGTATTTT. Translated: CASSSIASDDTQYF.

The chain uses TRBV7-9 and TRBJ1-5, with TRBD1 identical over 9 bases. J gave up 7 bases and V 5 bases, and 6 bases lay outside the gene matches. The CDR3 loop spans 14 amino acids. Looked up from germline, CDR1 is SEHNR and CDR2 is FQNEAQ (reference sequence). The CDR3 sequence is CASSRTGGDQPQHF. DNA for the CDR3: TGTGCCAGCAGCCGAACAGGGGGCGACCAGCCCCAGCATTTT.

The genes are TRBV28 and TRBJ1-3; D unclear. Trimming took 6 bases from V and 4 from J, leaving 16 bases between them. From germline, CDR1 is MDHEN and CDR2 SYDVKM. This CDR3 comprises 15 residues. The CDR3 nucleotides are TGTGCCAGCAGCCATCAGCCGGGGTTAGGAAACACCATATATTTT. Translating gives CASSHQPGLGNTIYF.

Only a few counts were recorded for this clone. This chain connects TRBV5-6 to TRBJ2-5; D possibly corresponds to TRBD1 (5 bases). The CDR3 is 14 amino acids. Germline-derived CDR1 and CDR2 are SGHDT and YYEEEE. With 2 bases removed from V and 3 bases from J, the gap between germline ends came to 11 bases. CDR3 in DNA: TGTGCCAGCAGCTTTTGGGGCAGGGAAGAGACCCAGTACTTC. It codes for CASSFWGREETQYF.

The rearrangement joins TRBV19 to TRBJ2-1; 15 bases match TRBD2. The trim removed 4 bases at V and 3 bases at J, leaving 4 bases unmatched. The germline gives CDR1 LNHDA, CDR2 SQIVND (reference sequence). This CDR3 is built from 17 residues. DNA of the CDR3: TGTGCCAGTAGTAGGGGACTAGCGGGGGGCTACTACAATGAGCAGTTCTTC. Its protein is CASSRGLAGGYYNEQFF.